This T cell receptor (beta chain) was retrieved from a study of OX40 agonist ivuxolimab in advanced cancers. On the study more broadly: Patients were dosed intravenously with ivuxolimab at 0.01 to 10 mg/kg every 2 weeks. A diagnosis of hepatocellular carcinoma, melanoma, renal cell or head and neck cancer was present in dose-escalation patients. Whole-study findings and limits: Antigen specificity of clonally expanded peripheral T cells was not established.

Samples of blood were obtained at baseline, on cycle 4 day 1, and on cycle 7 day 1. A single count supports this clone. What it binds is not known. The table came from immunoSEQ multiplex PCR; TCRdb's copy has only in-frame clones and leaves some out. Of 55,000 to 80,000 clones in the sample, roughly four fifths were seen once. Specimen: CD4+ or CD8+ T cells sorted from blood, collected in a trial of the OX40 agonist ivuxolimab. The TCR comes from an adult with an advanced solid tumor such as melanoma, head and neck, liver or kidney cancer.

Written as DNA, the CDR3 is TGTGCCTGGAGCGACTTTGCAACTAATGAAAAACTGTTTTTT. Translating it yields CAWSDFATNEKLFF. The chain joins TRBV30 to TRBJ1-4; D is ambiguous. The V end lost 3 bases, the J end lost 0 bases, and 8 bases lay between the germline ends. This CDR3 region has 14 residues. The germline V gene encodes CDR1 GTSNPN and CDR2 SVGIG (reference sequence).